Presented here are 20 T cell receptor beta chains from one specimen sequenced in a study of blood T cell repertoires in COVID-19 (TCRdb year 2020). Libraries came from the immunoSEQ multiplex PCR assay. The clones in this table, taken by TCRdb from immuneACCESS, are in-frame only. Not every clone is retained; where verified, under half of the shortfall comes from an unresolved V gene, and the cause of the rest is unknown. The table for this sample lists under 65,000 clones; 82% of them were counted only once. Under 25% of the sample belongs to the ten largest clones. The sequencing input was peripheral blood. The receptors here all came from a woman aged 60-75 years with acute or convalescent COVID-19.

The chain carries TRBV5-1 and TRBJ2-7, with 7 bases that match TRBD1. CDR3 length equals 12 residues. V dropped 4 bases and J dropped 5; count of bases not matched to a gene: 3. Germline CDR1 SGHRS, CDR2 YFSETQ. DNA for the CDR3: TGCGCCAGCAGCACACAGGGGAACGAGCAGTACTTC. This codes for CASSTQGNEQYF.

This clone was recorded once. The V call is TRBV5-8, the J call TRBJ2-1, with D uncertain. Per germline, CDR1 SGHTS and CDR2 YDEGEE. This CDR3 spans 14 amino acids. V lost 7 bases, J lost 6 bases, and 17 bases lay in between. The DNA of the CDR3 is TGTGCCAGCGGAAGCGCGGCCCTACTCAATGAGCAGTTCTTC. This encodes CASGSAALLNEQFF.

This clone has only a few counts. The genes are TRBV19 and TRBJ1-2; unclear D gene. The CDR3 is 12 residues long. Germline CDR1 reads LNHDA; CDR2 reads SQIVND (reference sequence). The V end lost 0 bases, the J end lost 6 bases, and 5 bases lay between the germline ends. The CDR3 DNA sequence: TGTGCCAGTAGTATAGAGAGGGATGGCTACACCTTC. This gives the protein CASSIERDGYTF.

The chain employs TRBV7-3 and TRBJ2-3; possible D gene TRBD2, 5 bases. The germline gives CDR1 SGHTA, CDR2 FQGTGA. CDR3 size: 13 residues. V lost 2 bases, J lost 7 bases, and 10 bases lay in between. The CDR3 loop reads CASSLGSGNTQYF. In nucleotides, the CDR3 is TGTGCCAGCAGCTTAGGTTCGGGGAATACGCAGTATTTT.

This clone is a singleton in its sample. The rearrangement links TRBV15 to TRBJ2-4, with 7 bases identical to TRBD2. V was pared by 3 bases and J by 0 bases, with 2 bases of the junction left unmatched. The CDR3 is 15 amino acids. Germline CDR1 LNHNV, CDR2 YYDKDF (reference sequence). This CDR3 is CATSSGGLAKNIQYF. In nucleotides, the CDR3 is TGTGCCACCAGCAGCGGGGGGTTAGCCAAAAACATTCAGTACTTC.

This chain uses TRBV7-8 with TRBJ2-6; possibly TRBD1 for D (5 bases). V was cut by 5 bases and J by 2 bases, with 16 bases left in between. The germline gives CDR1 SGHVS, CDR2 FQNEAQ. The CDR3 sequence is 17 residues long. The CDR3 protein is CASSRDRPITGANVLTF. The CDR3 region has the DNA TGTGCCAGCAGCCGCGACAGACCCATAACTGGGGCCAACGTCCTGACTTTC.

The chain joins TRBV19 to TRBJ1-1; the match to TRBD1 covers 7 bases. Germline lookup yields CDR1 LNHDA and CDR2 SQIVND (reference sequence). This CDR3 has 14 amino acids. V shed 3 bases, J shed 4 bases, and the junction held 5 bases outside the gene matches. In DNA form, the CDR3 reads TGTGCCAGTAGTATCCGGGACAGCCGCACTGAAGCTTTCTTT. As protein: CASSIRDSRTEAFF.

The rearrangement uses TRBV9 and TRBJ1-3; TRBD1 matches at 9 bases. V gave up 3 bases and J gave up 3 bases; unmatched junction bases: 7. Looked up from germline, CDR1 is SGDLS and CDR2 is YYNGEE. The CDR3 runs to 16 residues. CDR3 protein: CASSADHRGHGNTIYF. CDR3 coding DNA: TGTGCCAGCAGCGCAGACCACAGGGGGCATGGAAACACCATATATTTT.

This clone was counted a single time. This chain joins TRBV20-1 and TRBJ2-5; D gene ambiguous. Germline V lookup: CDR1 DFQATT, CDR2 SNEGSKA (reference sequence). There are 10 residues in the CDR3. V was trimmed by 6 bases and J by 5 bases, leaving 7 bases between them. CDR3 protein: CSAPTETQYF. The CDR3 region has the DNA TGCAGTGCCCCTACGGAGACCCAGTACTTC.

The chain has TRBV15 and TRBJ1-1, with 8 bases fitting TRBD1. Germline CDR1 LNHNV, CDR2 YYDKDF (reference sequence). CDR3 size: 18 residues. Germline trimming cut 5 bases from V and 1 base from J; bases unmatched to any gene: 15. The CDR3 DNA follows: TGTGCCACCAGCCGAAGGCAGGGGGCACGGGTTTGGAACACTGAAGCTTTCTTT. Translation gives CATSRRQGARVWNTEAFF. Full variable domain (remainder filled in from reference TRBV15 and TRBJ1-1): DAMVIQNPRYQVTQFGKPVTLSCSQTLNHNVMYWYQQKSSQAPKLLFHYYDKDFNNEADTPDNFQSRRPNTSFCFLDIRSPGLGDTAMYLCATSRRQGARVWNTEAFFGQGTRLTVV.

The rearrangement joins TRBV7-2 to TRBJ2-6, with D possibly being TRBD1 (6 bases). Per germline, CDR1 SGHTA and CDR2 FQGNSA. V lost 5 bases and J lost 1, with 9 bases in between. The CDR3 is 15 residues long. The DNA for the CDR3 is TGTGCCAGCAGCAATGACAGGTCTGGGGCCAACGTCCTGACTTTC. Translated, it gives CASSNDRSGANVLTF.

This chain links TRBV9 with TRBJ1-2; D uncertain. Trimming removed 2 bases at V and 1 base at J, with 9 bases between. CDR1 and CDR2 from the germline V gene are SGDLS and YYNGEE. The length of the CDR3 is 14 residues. This CDR3 reads CASSVISVNYGYTF. The CDR3 coding sequence is TGTGCCAGCAGCGTGATATCAGTTAACTATGGCTACACCTTC.

The chain carries TRBV6-5 and TRBJ1-2, with D perhaps TRBD1 (5 bases). V lost 7 bases and J 2 bases, leaving 8 bases between the germline ends. The CDR3 covers 12 residues. Germline assignment: CDR1 MNHEY and CDR2 SVGAGI. The CDR3 reads CASTQANYGYTF. In DNA form, the CDR3 reads TGTGCCAGCACACAGGCAAACTATGGCTACACCTTC.

Only one count was recorded for this clone. The rearrangement uses TRBV15 and TRBJ1-1; D uncertain. The CDR3 runs to 13 residues. The V gene's germline CDR1 is LNHNV and CDR2 YYDKDF (reference sequence). Trimming pared 4 bases from V and 2 bases from J, leaving 8 bases between. CDR3 sequence (DNA): TGTGCCACCAGCATACCTAGTAACACTGAAGCTTTCTTT. As protein: CATSIPSNTEAFF. Full variable domain (outside the CDR3, taken from reference TRBV15 and TRBJ1-1): DAMVIQNPRYQVTQFGKPVTLSCSQTLNHNVMYWYQQKSSQAPKLLFHYYDKDFNNEADTPDNFQSRRPNTSFCFLDIRSPGLGDTAMYLCATSIPSNTEAFFGQGTRLTVV.

The chain is built from TRBV3-1 (or the pseudogene TRBV3-2) and TRBJ2-7; 12 nucleotides match TRBD2. Trimming removed 4 bases from V and 2 bases from J; junction bases left unmatched: 3. Germline V gene data show CDR1 as LGHDT and CDR2 as YNNKEL (reference sequence). The CDR3 sequence is 15 residues long. CDR3 residues: CASSPSGGGTYEQYF. The DNA of the CDR3 is TGTGCCAGCAGCCCTAGCGGGGGGGGGACCTACGAGCAGTACTTC.

The V and J genes are TRBV11-2 and TRBJ2-7; maybe TRBD2 (7 bases). CDR3 size: 15 residues. Germline CDR1 is SGHAT and CDR2 is FQNNGV. Between the trimmed V and J ends, which lost 6 bases and 3 bases, there was a span of 18 bases. CDR3: CASRPLGGADYEQYF. The CDR3 bases are TGTGCCAGCAGACCACTTGGGGGGGCTGACTACGAGCAGTACTTC.

This clone was detected once. The V call is TRBV3-1 (or the pseudogene TRBV3-2), the J call TRBJ1-2; D is perhaps TRBD1 (6 bases). The CDR3 length is 13 residues. The V gene's germline CDR1 is LGHDT and CDR2 YNNKEL (reference sequence). Trimming took 5 bases from V and 7 from J, leaving 14 bases between them. CDR3 sequence (DNA): TGTGCCAGCAGCGAATCAGGGGTTAGTGGCTACACCTTC. It is translated as CASSESGVSGYTF.

This clone was counted only a few times. The chain employs TRBV6-5 and TRBJ1-5, with 9 bases that match TRBD1. Germline assignment: CDR1 MNHEY and CDR2 SVGAGI. The CDR3 is made up of 16 amino acids. The ends lost 1 base at V and 2 bases at J; junction bases unmatched: 3. The CDR3 bases are TGTGCCAGCAGTTACTACCGGGACAGGGGCAATCAGCCCCAGCATTTT. Residues: CASSYYRDRGNQPQHF.

The rearrangement links TRBV7-9 to TRBJ1-2; D is uncertain. CDR3 size: 13 residues. The V end was cut by 5 bases, the J end by 6 bases, with 13 bases between. Germline CDR1 SEHNR, CDR2 FQNEAQ (reference sequence). The CDR3 region has the DNA TGTGCCAGCAGCAACGACACGCCCCATGGCTACACCTTC. It codes for CASSNDTPHGYTF.

This chain links TRBV5-5 with TRBJ1-2; D is ambiguous. CDR1 and CDR2 (germline): SGHKS, YYEKEE (reference sequence). With 4 bases removed from V and 2 bases from J, the gap between germline ends came to 9 bases. The CDR3 runs 13 residues. CDR3 nucleotide sequence: TGTGCCAGCAGCGAGGGCGTAAACTATGGCTACACCTTC. This translates into CASSEGVNYGYTF.